These 23 T cell receptor beta chains originate from one sample sequenced in a study of a mutant IDH1 vaccine in newly diagnosed glioma. Only in-frame clones appear in the TCRdb table, and some are missing; sequencing was by immunoSEQ multiplex PCR. Found here are 110,000 or so clones, 90% of them singletons; the top ten hold more than 0.55%. No antigen has been identified for these receptors. Time point defined: week 11, during vaccination. The investigators gave 300 ug of mutant IDH1 20-mer peptide in each vaccine dose, together with topical imiquimod. The input for sequencing was PBMCs, taken from a glioma patient whose treatment included an IDH1 peptide vaccine. The origin of the receptors is a woman aged 50 to 65 with glioma.

This chain uses TRBV5-1 with TRBJ2-5, with D unresolved. Deletions cut 0 bases from V and 4 bases from J, with 10 bases between. This CDR3 is built from 14 residues. Looked up from germline, CDR1 is SGHRS and CDR2 is YFSETQ. The CDR3 here is CASSLALRGETQYF. CDR3 DNA: TGCGCCAGCAGCTTGGCCCTTCGTGGAGAGACCCAGTACTTC. The full variable domain, rest sourced from reference TRBV5-1 and TRBJ2-5, is KAGVTQTPRYLIKTRGQQVTLSCSPISGHRSVSWYQQTPGQGLQFLFEYFSETQRNKGNFPGRFSGRQFSNSRSEMNVSTLELGDSALYLCASSLALRGETQYFGPGTRLLVL.

The CDR3 bases are TGTGCCAGCAGCTTCAGGGGGCGGAGCACAGATACGCAGTATTTT. Amino acid sequence: CASSFRGRSTDTQYF. The chain has TRBV5-4 and TRBJ2-3; 8 nucleotides match TRBD1. The germline V gene has CDR1 SGHNT and CDR2 YYREEE (reference sequence). V lost 2 bases to trimming and J lost 0 bases; unmatched junction nucleotides: 2. This CDR3 comprises 15 residues.

The chain recombines TRBV27 with TRBJ1-5, with D hard to call. Trimming stripped 4 bases from V and 4 bases from J, with 20 bases between. CDR1 MNHEY and CDR2 SMNVEV come from the germline V gene (reference sequence). This CDR3 comprises 17 residues. The CDR3 loop reads CASSSLRSGWENQPQHF. CDR3 DNA: TGTGCCAGCAGTTCCCTCCGGTCCGGGTGGGAGAATCAGCCCCAGCATTTT.

V gene TRBV18 combines with J gene TRBJ2-7, with D possibly TRBD2 on 5 matching bases. Germline V gene lookup returns CDR1 KGHSH and CDR2 LQKENI. Trimming shortened V by 6 bases and J by 5 bases, and 14 bases separated the two germline ends. This CDR3 is built from 13 residues. Here the CDR3 DNA reads TGTGCCAGCTCGTCAAGGGAGCTAGACGAGCAGTACTTC. This codes for CASSSRELDEQYF.

The V call is TRBV5-4, the J call TRBJ2-7; 8 bases align to TRBD1. The CDR3 loop spans 16 amino acids. Losses at the gene ends were 1 base for V and 4 bases for J; bases not matched to a gene: 10. Germline-derived CDR1 and CDR2 are SGHNT and YYREEE (reference sequence). CDR3 in DNA: TGTGCCAGCAGCTTGCAGGTTCGACAGGGGTATTACGAGCAGTACTTC. Protein sequence: CASSLQVRQGYYEQYF.

The chain combines TRBV28 with TRBJ2-7; 8 bases match TRBD2. The V gene end was trimmed by 3 bases and the J gene end by 2 bases; junction bases not matched to a gene: 6. The CDR3 length is 15 residues. From germline, CDR1 is MDHEN and CDR2 SYDVKM. The CDR3 region has the DNA TGTGCCAGCAGTTTTTTGAACGGGAGGGCCTACGAGCAGTACTTC. Protein product: CASSFLNGRAYEQYF.

The V call is TRBV28, the J call TRBJ2-7; D unresolved. Trimming pared 5 bases from V and 6 bases from J, leaving 11 bases between. The V gene's germline CDR1 is MDHEN and CDR2 SYDVKM. The CDR3 is made up of 12 amino acids. The CDR3 protein is CASSPSAREQYF. In DNA form, the CDR3 reads TGTGCCAGCAGTCCCTCGGCCCGCGAGCAGTACTTC. The variable domain in full, with the rest retrieved from reference TRBV28 and TRBJ2-7, is DVKVTQSSRYLVKRTGEKVFLECVQDMDHENMFWYRQDPGLGLRLIYFSYDVKMKEKGDIPEGYSVSREKKERFSLILESASTNQTSMYLCASSPSAREQYFGPGTRLTVT.

The CDR3 nucleotides are TGTGCCAGCACCCTTTTTAATCCCCGGGAGACCCAGTACTTC. It is translated as CASTLFNPRETQYF. This sequence joins TRBV2 and TRBJ2-5; D gene ambiguous. The CDR3 is 14 residues long. V was shortened by 7 bases and J by 5 bases, with 17 bases between the two germline ends. The germline V gene has CDR1 SNHLY and CDR2 FYNNEI.

V and J are TRBV25-1 and TRBJ2-1; D gene uncertain. The CDR3 is made up of 15 amino acids. CDR1 MGHDK and CDR2 SYGVNS come from the germline V gene. V dropped 3 bases and J dropped 0 bases, with 9 bases sitting between them. CDR3: CASSDPPGSYNEQFF. The CDR3 nucleotides are TGTGCCAGCAGTGATCCCCCCGGCTCCTACAATGAGCAGTTCTTC.

The CDR3 loop is CASSPGDIFYNEQFF. The CDR3 nucleotides read TGTGCCAGCAGCCCAGGAGATATCTTCTACAATGAGCAGTTCTTC. V is TRBV5-6 and J is TRBJ2-1; no clear D gene. V lost 4 bases and J lost 3, with 14 bases in between. The CDR3 extends over 15 amino acids. In germline, CDR1 is SGHDT, CDR2 YYEEEE.

The chain combines TRBV7-9 with TRBJ2-2; no definite D call. The V and J ends lost 0 bases and 7 bases respectively, with 0 bases between them. CDR1 is SEHNR and CDR2 is FQNEAQ in the germline V gene (reference sequence). The CDR3 has 11 amino acids. The CDR3 region has the DNA TGTGCCAGCAGCTTAGCCGGGGAGCTGTTTTTT. As protein: CASSLAGELFF.

This sequence joins TRBV29-1 and TRBJ2-7, with 7 bases aligning to TRBD1. The CDR3 length is 14 residues. V was clipped by 4 bases and J by 0 bases; unmatched bases: 6. Germline CDR1 reads SQVTM; CDR2 reads ANQGSEA. This CDR3 reads CSVAGQWSSYEQYF. CDR3 sequence (DNA): TGCAGCGTTGCGGGACAGTGGAGCTCCTACGAGCAGTACTTC.

The chain carries TRBV7-9 and TRBJ1-3, with D possibly TRBD1 on 5 matching bases. CDR1 and CDR2 from the germline V gene are SEHNR and FQNEAQ (reference sequence). The CDR3 spans 15 residues. V was cut by 5 bases and J by 0 bases, with 11 bases left in between. The CDR3 reads CASSPTVASGNTIYF. CDR3 DNA sequence: TGTGCCAGCAGCCCGACAGTGGCCTCTGGAAACACCATATATTTT.

The chain has TRBV7-3 and TRBJ1-2; 11 bases fit TRBD1. The V gene's germline CDR1 is SGHTA and CDR2 FQGTGA. V was pared by 5 bases and J by 7 bases, with 9 bases of the junction left unmatched. This CDR3 has 15 residues. As DNA, the CDR3 is TGTGCCAGCAGCGCGGAAGGACAGGGGGCGTCTGGCTACACCTTC. It codes for CASSAEGQGASGYTF.

This clone was picked up one time. The chain couples TRBV7-9 to TRBJ2-2, with TRBD1 matching over 10 bases. Germline V gene lookup returns CDR1 SEHNR and CDR2 FQNEAQ (reference sequence). The CDR3 has 17 residues. Trimming cost V 4 bases and J 6 bases; bases outside gene matches: 11. CDR3: CASSSVPGQGLPGELFF. The CDR3 bases are TGTGCCAGCAGCTCCGTCCCGGGACAGGGGCTCCCCGGGGAGCTGTTTTTT.

This clone was found many times. CDR3 loop: CASRQGDDIQYF. DNA for the CDR3: TGTGCCAGCAGACAGGGGGACGACATTCAGTACTTC. The chain has TRBV7-9 and TRBJ2-4; 8 bases fit TRBD1. With 6 bases clipped from V and 8 bases from J, the junction kept 3 bases outside the gene matches. Germline V CDR1 and CDR2: SEHNR, FQNEAQ (reference sequence). This CDR3 is 12 amino acids long.

The V call is TRBV6-6, the J call TRBJ1-5; TRBD1 might be the D (5 bases). The V gene lost 8 bases and the J gene lost 6 bases, with 20 bases spanning the gap. The CDR3 is 15 amino acids. The germline V gene encodes CDR1 MNHNY and CDR2 SVGAGI (reference sequence). The CDR3 DNA reads TGTGCCAGCTTCATCGGGGGTCTGGGCCCTCAGCCCCAGCATTTT. Residues: CASFIGGLGPQPQHF.

This clone showed up just once. J is TRBJ1-2 and V is TRBV7-9; 7 nucleotides align to TRBD1. The V and J ends lost 1 base and 1 base, in that order; junction bases with no gene match: 3. Germline V lookup: CDR1 SEHNR, CDR2 FQNEAQ (reference sequence). The CDR3 has 15 amino acids. The CDR3 DNA is TGTGCCAGCAGCTTAGGGGACAGCGTTAACTATGGCTACACCTTC. This gives the protein CASSLGDSVNYGYTF. Full variable domain (rest looked up from reference TRBV7-9 and TRBJ1-2): DTGVSQNPRHKITKRGQNVTFRCDPISEHNRLYWYRQTLGQGPEFLTYFQNEAQLEKSRLLSDRFSAERPKGSFSTLEIQRTEQGDSAMYLCASSLGDSVNYGYTFGSGTRLTVV.

J is TRBJ2-1 and V is TRBV5-1; TRBD2 is a possible D gene (6 bases). V was pared by 4 bases and J by 2 bases, with 16 bases between. Germline V CDR1 and CDR2: SGHRS, YFSETQ. The length of the CDR3 is 16 residues. The CDR3 sequence is CASSRGGSGPYNEQFF. The CDR3 nucleotides are TGCGCCAGCAGCCGAGGAGGGAGTGGGCCCTACAATGAGCAGTTCTTC.

V usage is TRBV19 and J usage is TRBJ1-3, with a tentative D call TRBD1 (6 bases). In germline, CDR1 is LNHDA, CDR2 SQIVND (reference sequence). The V gene lost 4 bases and the J gene lost 4 bases, with 17 bases spanning the gap. This CDR3 comprises 16 residues. This CDR3 reads CASSTEIRGPGNTIYF. DNA of the CDR3: TGTGCCAGTAGTACCGAAATCAGGGGACCCGGAAACACCATATATTTT.

V is TRBV7-6 and J is TRBJ1-1, with 9 bases that match TRBD1. V lost 5 bases and J lost 4; bases outside the gene matches: 11. Per the germline V gene, CDR1 is SGHVS and CDR2 is FNYEAQ. There are 16 residues in the CDR3. The CDR3 DNA reads as TGTGCCAGCAGCCATGTCGGGACAGGGCTCGGCACTGAAGCTTTCTTT. The encoded protein is CASSHVGTGLGTEAFF.

The rearrangement joins TRBV12-5 to TRBJ1-1; D remains unclear. Trimming took 3 bases from V and 3 from J, leaving 2 bases between them. Germline V CDR1 and CDR2: LGHNT, FRNRAP. The CDR3 runs 11 residues. In DNA form, the CDR3 reads TGTGCTAGTGGTTTTGACACTGAAGCTTTCTTT. Translated: CASGFDTEAFF.

This chain joins TRBV7-6 and TRBJ1-1; 7 bases fit TRBD1. The CDR3 is 16 residues long. With V trimmed by 5 bases and J by 4 bases, 13 bases remained unmatched. Germline V gene lookup returns CDR1 SGHVS and CDR2 FNYEAQ. CDR3 in amino acids: CASSRLQGKVSTEAFF. DNA for the CDR3: TGTGCCAGCAGCCGTTTACAGGGGAAGGTGAGCACTGAAGCTTTCTTT.